This entry is about one T cell receptor beta chain. TCRdb's copy holds only in-frame clones and misses some; the assay was immunoSEQ multiplex PCR. Here the sample spans around 200,000 clones, around four fifths being singletons. CDR3 size: 14 residues. In germline, CDR1 is SGDLS, CDR2 YYNGEE. V dropped 3 bases and J dropped 7; count of bases not matched to a gene: 4. The data were taken from a study of blood T cell repertoires in COVID-19. Study context: Samples came from the United States, Italy and Spain, spanning acute and convalescent COVID-19.

V and J are TRBV9 and TRBJ2-1; 10 nucleotides agree with TRBD2. The sequenced material came from peripheral blood. The origin of this receptor is a man in his forties or fifties with active or convalescent COVID-19. CDR3 protein: CASSAGTSANEQFF. The CDR3 DNA reads as TGTGCCAGCAGCGCCGGGACTAGCGCGAATGAGCAGTTCTTC.